This note documents a single T cell receptor beta chain sequence. It lacks a known antigen. The record has no base qualities; no much larger clone is one base away. Peripheral blood CD8+ and CD4+ T cells from healthy donors, Susac syndrome patients and multiple sclerosis patients were profiled using high-throughput TCR beta sequencing. Susac syndrome patients met recently defined diagnostic criteria for definite or probable disease. Bulk CD8+ and CD4+ T cells were purified by magnetic negative isolation, while CD8+ TEMRA cells were enriched using FACS. Blood was drawn into EDTA tubes, processed within 24 hours, and PBMCs were isolated by density gradient centrifugation. PBMCs intended for TCR sequencing were frozen in liquid nitrogen and were later thawed in a 37 degrees C water bath. The sorted or isolated CD4+, CD8+ and CD8+ TEMRA cells had a purity of 90% or higher. This sample is part of a study of CD8 T cells in Susac syndrome (dated by TCRdb to 2018 to 2020). Background for the entire study: Of the Susac syndrome patients who were sequenced, eight or nine were in clinical remission while six had clinically active disease. At blood withdrawal, Susac syndrome patients were either therapy-naive, taking corticosteroids (in some cases with IVIg as well), or taking IVIg alone. The study used repertoire sequencing to test whether antigen drove CD8+ T cell activation and differentiation in Susac syndrome.

The germline V gene specifies MGHDK as CDR1 and SYGVNS as CDR2. The CDR3 has 11 amino acids, counting the end cysteine and phenylalanine. Only the CDR3 portion is preserved as DNA: 33 bases, with reading frame beginning at the first base. Trimming removed 5 bases from V and 4 bases from J, leaving 3 bases between the germline ends. RNA was extracted using the RNeasy kit, and roughly 0.5 to 1 ug of the RNA was reverse transcribed with random hexamers. TCR beta CDR3 regions were amplified with the immunoSEQ multiplex PCR assay covering 54 Vbeta and 13 Jbeta segments. PCR amplification bias was corrected by using a synthetic template baseline for primer optimization and computational correction. In the paper's pipeline: Only productive sequences were kept, with reads annotated to V, D and J genes according to IMGT and analyzed in immunoSEQ Analyzer. To calculate clonality, Shannon entropy was normalized by log2 of the number of productive unique sequences and then subtracted from one. Public and private clones were assessed among the 100 most prevalent clones of each patient and control. Clones were defined as Susac-specific when absent from the healthy and MS cohorts, from 1,000 to 1,100 published viral clones and from other ImmuneACCESS disease sequences. The raw public data were reprocessed by TCRdb itself: fastp quality trimming at Q25, MiXCR clonotype calling, in-frame beta chains only. Every CDR3 protein is listed once, alongside the most common genes and DNA of its rows. The V and J calls shown here were made by TCRdb, not taken from the authors' results. Across this sample there are roughly 150,000 distinct CDR3 sequences, with 85% to 95% seen only once. Of the sample, approximately 0.15% falls within the top ten clones.

The paper's findings and limits, for the study overall: No clonal expansion was detected in the CD4+ T cell repertoire of Susac syndrome patients. The TCR sequencing and HLA analysis was acknowledged to have included a relatively small number of individuals.

The receptor comes from a human donor with Susac syndrome. Material: CD4+ T cells from PBMCs. The V and J genes are TRBV25-1 and TRBJ2-1; a confident D gene designation cannot be given. The DNA sequence is as follows: TGTGCCAGCAGTTTTTACAATGAGCAGTTCTTC. Its protein reads: CASSFYNEQFF. When the CDR3 is completed using the reference TRBV25-1 and TRBJ2-1 genes on either side, the full variable domain is EADIYQTPRYLVIGTGKKITLECSQTMGHDKMYWYQQDPGMELHLIHYSYGVNSTEKGDLSSESTVSRIRTEHFPLTLESARPSHTSQYLCASSFYNEQFFGPGTRLTVL.